The T cell receptor (beta chain) under discussion was sequenced for a study of blood T cells in healthy people across ages. Study-level findings and limits: One million T cells yielded diversity estimates that were considered underestimates. Age advanced and TCR beta diversity per million T cells fell, roughly linearly.

Turning to this clonotype: The target antigen is unknown. An end of the junction does not agree with germline; a read error may underlie this.

A J-beta primer mix and a sample-barcoded 5' primer were used in a second PCR of about 7 to 11 cycles. A single record per CDR3 protein comes from TCRdb applying MiXCR to the 5' RACE reads. The sample has a few hundred thousand distinct CDR3 sequences; 45% to 60% are singletons. The donors, all healthy, were Caucasians living in Russia, aged 6 to 90. Per-sample PBMC isolation yielded at least 6.5 million cells. The germline V gene has CDR1 SGDLS and CDR2 YYNGEE. CDR3 size: 15 residues. V and J are TRBV9 and TRBJ2-3; TRBD2 matches at 7 bases. The TCR was taken from a man in his sixties in good health. Sequencing input: blood. The CDR3 reads CVSSVGTTRADTQYF. In nucleotides, the CDR3 is TGTGTCAGCAGCGTCGGGACTACAAGGGCAGATACGCAGTATTTT.